This is a list of T cell receptor beta chains from one sample in a study of CD8+ T cells in alopecia areata. Produced via immunoSEQ multiplex PCR; TCRdb's table is partial and in-frame only. The profile shows over 100,000 clones, 50% to 55% of them singletons. Source: CD4+ T cells sorted from blood, taken at week 4, from a patient treated with tofacitinib. The receptors derive from a human donor with alopecia areata. Each CDR3 is given with its conserved first and last residue. Fields, in order: J gene, clone size, D gene, V gene, CDR3 DNA, CDR3 protein. D genes are given only for firm matches. The listing skips clone size in some rows; elsewhere it reads once, few, many or a size class.

j_call: TRBJ1-5
clone_size: -
d_call: -
v_call: TRBV29-1
cdr3_nt: TGCAGCGCCGTCGGGGTGGGGACGGGGAGCAATCAGCCCCAGCATTTT
cdr3_aa: CSAVGVGTGSNQPQHF

j_call: TRBJ2-1
clone_size: -
d_call: TRBD2
v_call: TRBV2
cdr3_nt: TGTGCCAGCAGTGACGCTAGCGGGGGGGCTACTGAGCAGTTCTTC
cdr3_aa: CASSDASGGATEQFF

j_call: TRBJ1-5
clone_size: few
d_call: -
v_call: TRBV7-9
cdr3_nt: TGTGCCAGCAGCTTAGGATCACAAGGGCAGCCCCAGCATTTT
cdr3_aa: CASSLGSQGQPQHF

j_call: TRBJ2-5
clone_size: -
d_call: -
v_call: TRBV7-7
cdr3_nt: TGTGCTAGCAGCTTTCTTCGGGGGACCCAGTACTTC
cdr3_aa: CASSFLRGTQYF

j_call: TRBJ1-1
clone_size: few
d_call: TRBD1
v_call: TRBV5-1
cdr3_nt: TGCGCCAGCAGCTTCCAGACAGGGACTGAAGCTTTCTTT
cdr3_aa: CASSFQTGTEAFF

j_call: TRBJ1-2
clone_size: -
d_call: -
v_call: TRBV29-1
cdr3_nt: TGCAGCGTTGATTCCGGGGGAGGCTATGGCTACACCTTC
cdr3_aa: CSVDSGGGYGYTF

j_call: TRBJ2-7
clone_size: -
d_call: TRBD2
v_call: TRBV9
cdr3_nt: TGTGCCAGCAGCGTTGAGGGGACTAGCGGGACCTACGAGCAGTACTTC
cdr3_aa: CASSVEGTSGTYEQYF

j_call: TRBJ1-1
clone_size: once
d_call: -
v_call: TRBV30
cdr3_nt: TGTGCCTGGAGTGGTGAAATGAACACTGAAGCTTTCTTT
cdr3_aa: CAWSGEMNTEAFF

j_call: TRBJ1-1
clone_size: -
d_call: TRBD1
v_call: TRBV29-1
cdr3_nt: TGCAGCGTCTCTGGACAGGGTCGTGAAGCTTTCTTT
cdr3_aa: CSVSGQGREAFF

j_call: TRBJ2-1
clone_size: -
d_call: -
v_call: TRBV30
cdr3_nt: TGTGCCTGGAGCTCGACTCAGGGAAATGAGCAGTTCTTC
cdr3_aa: CAWSSTQGNEQFF

j_call: TRBJ1-1
clone_size: few
d_call: -
v_call: TRBV6-6
cdr3_nt: TGTGCCAGCAGTTACCGCAGGGCGGATGAAGCTTTCTTT
cdr3_aa: CASSYRRADEAFF

j_call: TRBJ2-4
clone_size: -
d_call: TRBD1
v_call: TRBV19
cdr3_nt: TGTGCCAGTAGGGCCGACAGGGTCGAAAACATTCAGTACTTC
cdr3_aa: CASRADRVENIQYF

j_call: TRBJ2-3
clone_size: -
d_call: TRBD2
v_call: TRBV30
cdr3_nt: TGTGCCTGGAGGGGACTAGCGGATTATGGTACGCAGTATTTT
cdr3_aa: CAWRGLADYGTQYF

j_call: TRBJ1-2
clone_size: -
d_call: -
v_call: TRBV2
cdr3_nt: TGTGCCAGCACCGGACTGCTACCCGGGAGTGGCTACACCTTC
cdr3_aa: CASTGLLPGSGYTF

j_call: TRBJ1-3
clone_size: -
d_call: -
v_call: TRBV30
cdr3_nt: TGTGCCTGGAGGGTCTGGACAGACTCTGGAAACACCATATATTTT
cdr3_aa: CAWRVWTDSGNTIYF

j_call: TRBJ1-2
clone_size: -
d_call: TRBD1
v_call: TRBV6-1
cdr3_nt: TGTGCCACAGATGGGGACAGGGTGGTATACGGCTACACCTTC
cdr3_aa: CATDGDRVVYGYTF

j_call: TRBJ1-1
clone_size: -
d_call: TRBD1
v_call: TRBV9
cdr3_nt: TGTGCCAGCAGCCTAGGGACAGGGGGCCCGAACACTGAAGCTTTCTTT
cdr3_aa: CASSLGTGGPNTEAFF

j_call: TRBJ1-6
clone_size: few
d_call: -
v_call: TRBV19
cdr3_nt: TGTGCCAGTCGCCCCGGGCAGGGCTATTCACCCCTCCACTTT
cdr3_aa: CASRPGQGYSPLHF

j_call: TRBJ2-2
clone_size: -
d_call: TRBD1
v_call: TRBV27
cdr3_nt: TGTGCCAGCCGGGGACAGGGGGAAACCGGGGAGCTGTTTTTT
cdr3_aa: CASRGQGETGELFF

j_call: TRBJ1-1
clone_size: -
d_call: -
v_call: TRBV18
cdr3_nt: TGTGCCAGCTCACCACCGAGGACAGTGAACACTGAAGCTTTCTTT
cdr3_aa: CASSPPRTVNTEAFF

j_call: TRBJ1-3
clone_size: -
d_call: -
v_call: TRBV15
cdr3_nt: TGTGCCACCAGCAGAGATCGGGCGAACACCATATATTTT
cdr3_aa: CATSRDRANTIYF

j_call: TRBJ2-1
clone_size: -
d_call: -
v_call: TRBV23-1
cdr3_nt: TGCGCCAGCACTCCCCCCAGGGGTCCACGCTGGCAGTTCTTC
cdr3_aa: CASTPPRGPRWQFF

j_call: TRBJ1-4
clone_size: -
d_call: -
v_call: TRBV30
cdr3_nt: TGTGCCTGGGGGGGGATAGGCGAAAAACTGTTTTTT
cdr3_aa: CAWGGIGEKLFF

j_call: TRBJ2-7
clone_size: -
d_call: TRBD1
v_call: TRBV4-1
cdr3_nt: TGCGCCAGCAGCCAAGTCGGACAGGGGGCAAACGAGCAGTACTTC
cdr3_aa: CASSQVGQGANEQYF

j_call: TRBJ2-2
clone_size: few
d_call: -
v_call: TRBV7-9
cdr3_nt: TGTGCCAACCGACGGGAAAACGGGGAGCTGTTTTTT
cdr3_aa: CANRRENGELFF

j_call: TRBJ1-6
clone_size: -
d_call: -
v_call: TRBV30
cdr3_nt: TGTGCCTGGAAGGAGGGCTCCTATAATTCACCCCTCCACTTT
cdr3_aa: CAWKEGSYNSPLHF

j_call: TRBJ2-3
clone_size: -
d_call: TRBD1
v_call: TRBV2
cdr3_nt: TGTGCCAGCAGGTACAAGACAGGGCTAGATACGCAGTATTTT
cdr3_aa: CASRYKTGLDTQYF

j_call: TRBJ2-5
clone_size: -
d_call: -
v_call: TRBV7-2
cdr3_nt: TGTGCCAGCAGCCTGGGACTTCAAGAGACCCAGTACTTC
cdr3_aa: CASSLGLQETQYF

j_call: TRBJ1-5
clone_size: few
d_call: -
v_call: TRBV7-9
cdr3_nt: TGTGCCAGCAGCTTGGAGACCAATCAGCCCCAGCATTTT
cdr3_aa: CASSLETNQPQHF

j_call: TRBJ2-7
clone_size: -
d_call: TRBD2
v_call: TRBV29-1
cdr3_nt: TGCAGCGCCCGGACTAGCGGGGGAGGCGAGCAGTACTTC
cdr3_aa: CSARTSGGGEQYF

j_call: TRBJ1-4
clone_size: -
d_call: -
v_call: TRBV11-2
cdr3_nt: TGTGCCAGCAGCTCCCCCGCGAGGCGAAAACTGTTTTTT
cdr3_aa: CASSSPARRKLFF

j_call: TRBJ1-2
clone_size: -
d_call: TRBD1
v_call: TRBV2
cdr3_nt: TGTGCCAGCCCAACCGACAGGGGCTGGGGGGGCTACACCTTC
cdr3_aa: CASPTDRGWGGYTF

j_call: TRBJ1-2
clone_size: few
d_call: -
v_call: TRBV19
cdr3_nt: TGTGCCAGCAGGGACTATGGCTACACCTTC
cdr3_aa: CASRDYGYTF